This TCR beta chain was recovered during a study of T cell repertoires in cytomegalovirus infection. Study context: Both a matching HLA type and CMV infection were indicated by public TCR beta signatures. Findings of the study overall: The ex vivo response showed dominance by HLA-C-restricted CMV-specific TCR beta clonotypes. The study identified carriers of CMV plus the relevant HLA from cumulative public TCR beta family frequency.

One entry per CDR3 protein, called by TCRdb with MiXCR from the reads. The sample holds 250,000 to 300,000 distinct CDR3 sequences, approximately 10% seen once. Germline V gene lookup returns CDR1 SEHNR and CDR2 FQNEAQ (reference sequence). The CDR3 spans 13 residues. Trimming removed 4 bases from V and 10 bases from J; junction bases left unmatched: 7. This clonotype was seen only a few times. The target antigen is unknown. The sequencing sample was made of PBMCs. The sequence was collected from a human donor in good health (CMV status not recorded). Some clones in this sample may be carry-over from other donors' samples. The chain carries TRBV7-9 and TRBJ1-1, with TRBD1 matching over 9 bases. The CDR3 reads CASSSGQGIRAFF. The CDR3 coding sequence is TGTGCCAGCAGCTCGGGACAGGGAATAAGAGCTTTCTTT.